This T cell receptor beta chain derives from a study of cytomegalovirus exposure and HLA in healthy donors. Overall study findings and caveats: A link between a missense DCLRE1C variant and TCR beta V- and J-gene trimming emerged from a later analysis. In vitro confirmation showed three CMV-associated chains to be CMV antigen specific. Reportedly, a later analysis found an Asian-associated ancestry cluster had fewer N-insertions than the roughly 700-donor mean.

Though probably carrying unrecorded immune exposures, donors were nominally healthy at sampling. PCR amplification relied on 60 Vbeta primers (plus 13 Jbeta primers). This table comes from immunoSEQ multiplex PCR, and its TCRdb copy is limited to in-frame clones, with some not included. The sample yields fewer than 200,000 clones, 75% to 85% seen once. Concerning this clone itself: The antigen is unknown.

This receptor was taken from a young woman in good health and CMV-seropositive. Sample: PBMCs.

CDR3 DNA: TGTGCCAGCAGCTTTAGGGGGATAGATGGCTACACCTTC. Its translation: CASSFRGIDGYTF. The rearrangement joins TRBV11-2 to TRBJ1-2, with D maybe TRBD1 (6 bases). The germline V and J ends were trimmed by 3 bases and 6 bases, with 11 bases remaining between them. Germline-derived CDR1 and CDR2 are SGHAT and FQNNGV. The CDR3 contains 13 residues. The full variable domain, rest sourced from reference TRBV11-2 and TRBJ1-2, is EAGVAQSPRYKIIEKRQSVAFWCNPISGHATLYWYQQILGQGPKLLIQFQNNGVVDDSQLPKDRFSAERLKGVDSTLKIQPAKLEDSAVYLCASSFRGIDGYTFGSGTRLTVV.